This is a list of T cell receptor beta chains from one sample in a study of blood T cell repertoires in COVID-19. The data were produced by immunoSEQ multiplex PCR, yet TCRdb's version contains in-frame clones alone and is incomplete. Of 40,000 to 55,000 clones listed, 91% are singletons. Source material: peripheral blood. These receptors were collected from a man in his 70s with active COVID-19. CDR3s include the opening cysteine and the closing phenylalanine or tryptophan. D genes are given only for firm matches. The size entry is marked missing in some rows and otherwise reads once, few, many or a size class.

J gene	clone size	D gene	V gene	CDR3 DNA	CDR3 protein
TRBJ2-1	-	-	TRBV9	TGTGCCAGCAGCGTGGGGCGAAACACCTACAATGAGCAGTTCTTC	CASSVGRNTYNEQFF
TRBJ1-1	-	-	TRBV28	TGTGCCAGCAGTCGTAGATGGAGACAGAGGAACACTGAAGCTTTCTTT	CASSRRWRQRNTEAFF
TRBJ1-2	-	-	TRBV5-6	TGTGCCAGCAGCGGGCTTAGGGGGTTAGATGGCTACACCTTC	CASSGLRGLDGYTF
TRBJ2-3	-	TRBD2	TRBV9	TGTGCCAGCAGACCTGCTAGCGGGGCCTGGGATACGCAGTATTTT	CASRPASGAWDTQYF
TRBJ2-7	-	TRBD1	TRBV6-5	TGTGCCAGCAGTCCCGGACAGGGGAGGTACGAGCAGTACTTC	CASSPGQGRYEQYF
TRBJ2-7	-	-	TRBV9	TGTGCCAGCAGCGTAGGAGGGAGTGTATCCTACGAGCAGTACTTC	CASSVGGSVSYEQYF
TRBJ1-6	few	-	TRBV3-1/TRBV3-2	TGTGCCAGCAGCCAGACAAACGTGACACCCCTCCACTTT	CASSQTNVTPLHF
TRBJ2-7	-	TRBD1	TRBV30	TGTGCCTGGGGCGGCAAAAAAGGGACAGGGGGTTACGAGCAGTACTTC	CAWGGKKGTGGYEQYF
TRBJ1-2	-	TRBD1	TRBV9	TGTGCCAGCAGCGCCTCAAAAGGTGGGCAGGGGGTCAACTATGGCTACACCTTC	CASSASKGGQGVNYGYTF
TRBJ1-5	few	-	TRBV5-1	TGCGCCAGCAGCTTGGATGGGGGCAGCAATCAGCCCCAGCATTTT	CASSLDGGSNQPQHF
TRBJ1-4	-	-	TRBV3-1/TRBV3-2	TGTGCCAGCAGCCAGACAGGCCTTAATGAAAAACTGTTTTTT	CASSQTGLNEKLFF
TRBJ2-5	-	-	TRBV5-1	TGCGCCAGCAGCTTGACAGGGAGCCAAGAGACCCAGTACTTC	CASSLTGSQETQYF
TRBJ2-3	-	-	TRBV3-1/TRBV3-2	TGTGCCAGCAGCCAAGATAATTGGAAAAAGGTACAGTATACGCAGTATTTT	CASSQDNWKKVQYTQYF
TRBJ2-5	-	TRBD2	TRBV3-1/TRBV3-2	TGTGCCAGCAGCCCGACTAGCGGGGGGCAAGAGACCCAGTACTTC	CASSPTSGGQETQYF
TRBJ1-4	-	-	TRBV28	TGTGCCAGCAGTTTAGGGGGGAGGGGTAATGAAAAACTGTTTTTT	CASSLGGRGNEKLFF
TRBJ2-1	-	TRBD2	TRBV5-1	TGCGCCAGCAGAGCGCGGGGGAGCTACAATGAGCAGTTCTTC	CASRARGSYNEQFF
TRBJ2-1	-	-	TRBV6-5	TGTGCCAGCAGCCTAGACCCCTACAATGAGCAGTTCTTC	CASSLDPYNEQFF
TRBJ1-1	once	TRBD1	TRBV5-1	TGCGCCAGCAGCCCGAAGGGGGACAGGGGAATTGGCACTGAAGCTTTCTTT	CASSPKGDRGIGTEAFF
TRBJ1-2	-	-	TRBV6-5	TGTGCCAGCAGTTACTCTTGGAGGTTGTTAGCCCTCACCTTC	CASSYSWRLLALTF
TRBJ1-1	once	-	TRBV6-5	TGTGCCAGCAGTTACTCCTACCGATACACTGAAGCTTTCTTT	CASSYSYRYTEAFF
TRBJ2-1	-	-	TRBV7-9	TGTGCCAGCAGCCTTAATGATGAGCAGTTCTTC	CASSLNDEQFF
TRBJ2-3	-	-	TRBV30	TGTGCCTGGAGTCGAGGGGCGGCGGGGACTACAGATACGCAGTATTTT	CAWSRGAAGTTDTQYF
TRBJ2-5	-	TRBD1	TRBV2	TGTGCCAGCGGGGACAGGGTTGGAGAGACCCAGTACTTC	CASGDRVGETQYF
TRBJ2-7	once	-	TRBV7-9	TGTGCCAGCAGCTTAATCTCCCTCGAGCAGTACTTC	CASSLISLEQYF
TRBJ2-1	-	TRBD2	TRBV10-1	TGCGCCAGCAGTGACCAGGGACTAGCAGGGAGAAATGAGCAGTTCTTC	CASSDQGLAGRNEQFF
TRBJ2-7	-	TRBD1	TRBV9	TGTGCCAGCAGCGATCCAGACAGGGGTACCTACGAGCAGTACTTC	CASSDPDRGTYEQYF
TRBJ2-1	-	TRBD1	TRBV6-1	TGTGCCAGCAGTGAACTGACAGGGACCAATGAGCAGTTCTTC	CASSELTGTNEQFF